This T cell receptor (beta chain) was sequenced for a study of CD8 T cells in ankylosing spondylitis. Study observations and caveats: Enrichment of disease-linked clones was reportedly significant in matched ankylosing spondylitis synovial fluid.

The CDR3 runs to 14 residues. With 8 bases removed from V and 3 bases from J, the gap between germline ends came to 16 bases. The germline CDR1 and CDR2 sequences are MNHEY and SMNVEV (reference sequence). TCRdb analysed the 5' RACE reads with MiXCR anew, one entry per CDR3 protein. The data contain approximately 300,000 distinct CDR3 sequences, less than 25% of them singletons. In regard to this clonotype: What it recognizes is unknown.

Sequencing was carried out using blood, either unsorted or a sorted T cell fraction (not recorded which). This chain uses TRBV27 with TRBJ1-1; possible D gene TRBD1, 6 bases. The source of this sequence is a female donor with ankylosing spondylitis or in good health (not recorded which). The CDR3 reads CASGTAGEYTEAFF. The CDR3 DNA sequence: TGTGCCAGCGGCACGGCAGGGGAATACACTGAAGCTTTCTTT.